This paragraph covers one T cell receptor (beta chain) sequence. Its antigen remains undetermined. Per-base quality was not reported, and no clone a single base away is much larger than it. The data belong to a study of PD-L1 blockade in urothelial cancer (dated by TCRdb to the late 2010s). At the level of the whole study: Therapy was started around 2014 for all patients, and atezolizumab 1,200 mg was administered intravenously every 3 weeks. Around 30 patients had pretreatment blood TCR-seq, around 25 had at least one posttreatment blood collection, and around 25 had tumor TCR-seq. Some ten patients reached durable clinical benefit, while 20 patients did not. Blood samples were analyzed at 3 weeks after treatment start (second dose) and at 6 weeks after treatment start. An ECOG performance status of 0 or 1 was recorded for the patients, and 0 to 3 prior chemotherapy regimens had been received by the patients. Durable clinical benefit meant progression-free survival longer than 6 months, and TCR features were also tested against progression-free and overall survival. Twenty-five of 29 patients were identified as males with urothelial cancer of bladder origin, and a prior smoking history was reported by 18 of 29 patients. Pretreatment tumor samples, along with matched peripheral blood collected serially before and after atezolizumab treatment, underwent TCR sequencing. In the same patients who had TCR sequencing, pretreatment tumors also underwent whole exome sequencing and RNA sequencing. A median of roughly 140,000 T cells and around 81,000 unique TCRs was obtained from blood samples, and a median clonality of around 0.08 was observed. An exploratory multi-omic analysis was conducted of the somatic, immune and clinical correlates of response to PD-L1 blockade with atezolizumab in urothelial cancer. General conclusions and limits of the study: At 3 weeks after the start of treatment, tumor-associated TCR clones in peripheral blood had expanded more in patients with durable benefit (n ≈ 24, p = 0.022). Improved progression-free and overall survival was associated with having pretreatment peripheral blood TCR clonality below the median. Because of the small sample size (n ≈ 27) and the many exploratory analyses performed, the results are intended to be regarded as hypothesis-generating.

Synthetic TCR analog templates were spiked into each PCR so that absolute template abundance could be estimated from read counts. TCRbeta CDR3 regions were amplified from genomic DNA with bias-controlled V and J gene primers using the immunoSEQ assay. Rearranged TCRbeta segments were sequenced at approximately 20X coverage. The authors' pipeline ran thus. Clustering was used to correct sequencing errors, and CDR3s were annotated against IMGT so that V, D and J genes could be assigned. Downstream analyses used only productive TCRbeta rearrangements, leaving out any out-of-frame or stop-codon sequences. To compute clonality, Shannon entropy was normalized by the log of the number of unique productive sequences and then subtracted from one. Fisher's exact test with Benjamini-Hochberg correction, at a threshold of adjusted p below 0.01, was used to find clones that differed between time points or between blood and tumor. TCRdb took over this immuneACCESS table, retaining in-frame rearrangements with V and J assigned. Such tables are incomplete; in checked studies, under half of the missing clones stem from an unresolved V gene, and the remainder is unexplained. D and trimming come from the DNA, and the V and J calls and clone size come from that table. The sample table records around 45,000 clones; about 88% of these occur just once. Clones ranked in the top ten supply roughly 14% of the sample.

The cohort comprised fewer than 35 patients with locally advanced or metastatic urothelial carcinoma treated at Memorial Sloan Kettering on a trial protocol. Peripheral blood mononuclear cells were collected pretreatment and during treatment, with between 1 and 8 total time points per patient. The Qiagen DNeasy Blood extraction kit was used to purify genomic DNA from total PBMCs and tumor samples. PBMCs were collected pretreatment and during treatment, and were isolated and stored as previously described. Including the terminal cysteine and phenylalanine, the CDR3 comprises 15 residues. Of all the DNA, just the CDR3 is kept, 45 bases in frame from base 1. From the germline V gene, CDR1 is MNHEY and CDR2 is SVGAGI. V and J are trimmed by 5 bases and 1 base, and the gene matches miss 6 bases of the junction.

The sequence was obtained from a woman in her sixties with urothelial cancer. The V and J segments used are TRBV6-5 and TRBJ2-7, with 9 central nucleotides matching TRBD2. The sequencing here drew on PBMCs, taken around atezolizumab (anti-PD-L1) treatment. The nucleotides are TGTGCCAGCAGTCCTATAGCGGGAGAGTCCTACGAGCAGTACTTC. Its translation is CASSPIAGESYEQYF.